One T cell receptor beta chain is described in this entry. The antigen is not known. The assay was immunoSEQ multiplex PCR, and TCRdb's table has in-frame clones only and misses some. This sample yields 1 million to 1.2 million clones, of which 77% are seen a single time; approximately 0.95% belongs to the top ten. This sample is part of a study of shared clonotypes between healthy human individuals. The CDR3 length is 11 residues. The study, taken as a whole, reports: Rarefaction gave evidence that sorted-subset sequencing remained incomplete despite large depth.

The chain uses TRBV21-1 and TRBJ2-1; the table's D call of TRBD2 was not tested on the DNA. TRBV21-1 is listed as a pseudogene. The specimen sequenced was memory CD4+ T cells from PBMCs. Subset meaning: CD45RA-negative fraction. The receptor's source is a man aged 18 to 30 in good health. Some clones in this sample may be carry-over from other donors' samples. CDR3 residues: CASRENNEQFF. The CDR3 DNA is TGTGCCTCTAGGGAGAACAATGAGCAGTTCTTC.